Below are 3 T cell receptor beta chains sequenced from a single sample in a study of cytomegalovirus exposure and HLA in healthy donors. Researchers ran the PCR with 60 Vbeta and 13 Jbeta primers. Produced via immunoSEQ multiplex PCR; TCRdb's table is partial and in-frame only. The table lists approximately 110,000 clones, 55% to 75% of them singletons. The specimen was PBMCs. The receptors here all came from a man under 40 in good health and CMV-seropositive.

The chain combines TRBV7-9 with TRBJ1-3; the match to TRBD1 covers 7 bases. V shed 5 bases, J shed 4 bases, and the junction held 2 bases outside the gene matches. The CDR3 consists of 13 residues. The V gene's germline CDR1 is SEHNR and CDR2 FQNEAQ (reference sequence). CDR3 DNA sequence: TGTGCCAGCAGCAAGGGACAGGGAAACACCATATATTTT. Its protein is CASSKGQGNTIYF.

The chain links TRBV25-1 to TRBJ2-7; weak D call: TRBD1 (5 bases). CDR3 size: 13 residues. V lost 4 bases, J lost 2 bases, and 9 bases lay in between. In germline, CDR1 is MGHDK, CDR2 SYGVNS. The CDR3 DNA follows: TGTGCCAGCAGTGCAGACAGCACCTACGAGCAGTACTTC. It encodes CASSADSTYEQYF.

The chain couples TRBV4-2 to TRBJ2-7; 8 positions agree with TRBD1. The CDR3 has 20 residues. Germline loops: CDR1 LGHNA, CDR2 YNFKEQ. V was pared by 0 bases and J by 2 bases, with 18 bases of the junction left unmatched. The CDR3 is CASSQEPEAGGVYRAYEQYF. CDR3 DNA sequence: TGTGCCAGCAGCCAAGAACCTGAGGCAGGGGGCGTATATAGGGCCTACGAGCAGTACTTC.